Presented here are 5 T cell receptor beta chains from one specimen sequenced in a study of cytomegalovirus exposure and HLA in healthy donors. The study ran its PCR with 60 Vbeta and 13 Jbeta primers. The protocol was immunoSEQ multiplex PCR, while the TCRdb copy is restricted to in-frame clones and leaves out a portion. The sample lists some 130,000 clones, around 63% occurring once. Sequencing was performed on PBMCs. The receptor set was obtained from a human donor in good health.

J is TRBJ2-2 and V is TRBV28; TRBD2 is a possible D gene (6 bases). In germline, CDR1 is MDHEN, CDR2 SYDVKM. The V end lost 3 bases, the J end lost 5 bases, and 13 bases lay between the germline ends. The CDR3 is 15 amino acids. The CDR3 is CASSFLGEETGELFF. In nucleotides, the CDR3 is TGTGCCAGCAGTTTCTTAGGGGAGGAGACCGGGGAGCTGTTTTTT.

As DNA, the CDR3 is TGTGCCAGCAGCGTAAGCGACAGGGAAGAGAAGACTGAAGCTTTCTTT. This translates into CASSVSDREEKTEAFF. The chain has TRBV9 and TRBJ1-1, with 7 bases that match TRBD1. V shed 1 base and J 5 bases; nucleotides not matched to a gene: 11. Germline V gives CDR1 SGDLS, CDR2 YYNGEE. The CDR3 extends over 16 amino acids.

This chain joins TRBV2 and TRBJ2-7; D perhaps matches TRBD2 (5 bases). V lost 8 bases and J lost 4, with 12 bases in between. CDR1 and CDR2 from the germline V gene are SNHLY and FYNNEI. The CDR3 spans 12 residues. The CDR3 here is CASRPGEYEQYF. CDR3 nucleotide sequence: TGTGCCAGCCGACCCGGGGAGTACGAGCAGTACTTC.

The chain recombines TRBV7-9 with TRBJ2-7, with 7 bases matching TRBD2. This CDR3 contains 16 residues. Trimming removed 5 bases from V and 1 base from J; junction bases left unmatched: 11. Germline values: CDR1 SEHNR, CDR2 FQNEAQ (reference sequence). CDR3 loop: CASSRIGAGVSYEQYF. The CDR3 DNA is TGTGCCAGCAGCCGGATTGGGGCGGGAGTTTCCTACGAGCAGTACTTC. The entire variable domain, with the rest obtained from reference TRBV7-9 and TRBJ2-7, is as follows: DTGVSQNPRHKITKRGQNVTFRCDPISEHNRLYWYRQTLGQGPEFLTYFQNEAQLEKSRLLSDRFSAERPKGSFSTLEIQRTEQGDSAMYLCASSRIGAGVSYEQYFGPGTRLTVT.

The chain joins TRBV28 to TRBJ2-3; tentatively, D is TRBD2 (7 bases). V was shortened by 4 bases and J by 2 bases, with 13 bases between the two germline ends. The CDR3 spans 15 residues. Germline lookup yields CDR1 MDHEN and CDR2 SYDVKM. CDR3 nucleotides: TGTGCCAGCAGTTGGGGGGGGACATACACAGATACGCAGTATTTT. It translates to CASSWGGTYTDTQYF.